A single sample is the source of the 7 T cell receptor beta chains below, sequenced in a study of T cell repertoires in cytomegalovirus infection. TCRdb passed the reads through MiXCR, listing each CDR3 protein once. The profile shows 340,000 or so distinct CDR3 sequences, more than 20% of them singletons. These TCRs are of unknown antigen specificity. The specimen was cultured PBMCs, collected from culture after CMV antigen stimulation. The receptors were gathered from a human donor in good health (CMV status not recorded). Some clones in this sample may be carry-over from other donors' samples.

This clonotype was detected many times. The CDR3 DNA reads as TGTGCCAGTAGTCTGACAGGACACACTGAAGCTTTCTTT. Translation: CASSLTGHTEAFF. The chain recombines TRBV19 with TRBJ1-1; perhaps TRBD1 as D (6 bases). The CDR3 is made up of 13 amino acids. Germline V CDR1 and CDR2: LNHDA, SQIVND (reference sequence). The ends were cut back, 5 bases at V and 3 bases at J, with 10 bases in the middle.

This clonotype was seen at least ten times. The chain links TRBV7-2 to TRBJ2-3, with TRBD2 identical over 8 bases. Germline values: CDR1 SGHTA, CDR2 FQGNSA. CDR3 length equals 16 residues. The V segment lost 2 bases and the J segment 5 bases; nucleotides outside the gene matches: 9. Here the CDR3 DNA reads TGTGCCAGCAGCTTATCAGGCGGGAGGTGGGAAGATACGCAGTATTTT. It translates to CASSLSGGRWEDTQYF.

This clonotype was seen more than once but under ten times. The rearrangement joins TRBV20-1 to TRBJ2-1; D might be TRBD1 or TRBD2, each matching 6 bases. This CDR3 contains 14 residues. V gave up 3 bases and J gave up 5 bases, with 14 bases separating them. Germline CDR1 DFQATT, CDR2 SNEGSKA (reference sequence). The CDR3 sequence is CSASGARGDNEQFF. The CDR3 region has the DNA TGCAGTGCTAGCGGGGCTAGGGGGGACAATGAGCAGTTCTTC.

About this clonotype itself: One end of the junction does not line up with germline, which may come from a read error. The chain links TRBV4-1 to TRBJ2-1; D gene unclear. This CDR3 spans 16 amino acids. Germline loops: CDR1 MGHRA, CDR2 YSYEKL. CDR3 coding DNA: TGTGCCAGCAGCCAAGGTGCTGGGTACGTAGTCAATGAGCAGTTCTTC. It translates to CASSQGAGYVVNEQFF.

This clonotype was counted between two and nine times. V is TRBV7-9 and J is TRBJ2-1; the D is unclear. Trimming cost V 0 bases and J 10 bases, with 10 bases left between them. The CDR3 loop spans 13 amino acids. CDR1 SEHNR and CDR2 FQNEAQ come from the germline V gene (reference sequence). As DNA, the CDR3 is TGTGCCAGCAGCTTAGCTCCGAGAAGAGAGCAGTTCTTC. It yields the protein CASSLAPRREQFF. The entire variable domain, with the rest obtained from reference TRBV7-9 and TRBJ2-1, is as follows: DTGVSQNPRHKITKRGQNVTFRCDPISEHNRLYWYRQTLGQGPEFLTYFQNEAQLEKSRLLSDRFSAERPKGSFSTLEIQRTEQGDSAMYLCASSLAPRREQFFGPGTRLTVL.

The V call is TRBV30, the J call TRBJ1-1, with D perhaps matching TRBD1 (5 bases). The CDR3 consists of 14 residues. Germline V gene data show CDR1 as GTSNPN and CDR2 as SVGIG (reference sequence). Trimming cost V 0 bases and J 2 bases, with 10 bases left between them. The chain's CDR3 is CAWSVWGINTEAFF. For the CDR3, the DNA is TGTGCCTGGAGTGTTTGGGGGATCAACACTGAAGCTTTCTTT.

The chain joins TRBV27 to TRBJ1-4; D unclear. Trimming took 8 bases from V and 0 from J, leaving 10 bases between them. This CDR3 is built from 14 residues. Germline assignment: CDR1 MNHEY and CDR2 SMNVEV (reference sequence). The CDR3 DNA follows: TGTGCCAGCGGACCGATTCCAACTAATGAAAAACTGTTTTTT. Translating it yields CASGPIPTNEKLFF. The full variable domain, its missing parts supplied by reference TRBV27 and TRBJ1-4, is EAQVTQNPRYLITVTGKKLTVTCSQNMNHEYMSWYRQDPGLGLRQIYYSMNVEVTDKGDVPEGYKVSRKEKRNFPLILESPSPNQTSLYFCASGPIPTNEKLFFGSGTQLSVL.